The 3 T cell receptor beta chains below were found in one sample sequenced in a study of T cell responses to AZD1222 COVID-19 vaccine. Produced via immunoSEQ multiplex PCR; TCRdb's table is partial and in-frame only. Among 130,000 or so clones listed, just over 90% were seen once. The material was peripheral blood, obtained on day 0 of AZD1222 vaccination. Every receptor here comes from an adult in good health.

The chain employs TRBV7-8 and TRBJ2-7; a possible D gene is TRBD1 (6 bases). The CDR3 extends over 13 amino acids. Between the trimmed V and J ends, which lost 1 base and 9 bases, there was a span of 13 bases. The germline CDR1 and CDR2 sequences are SGHVS and FQNEAQ. As DNA, the CDR3 is TGTGCCAGCAGCTTAGACAGGGAAGCCGCGCAGTACTTC. Protein product: CASSLDREAAQYF.

The chain recombines TRBV18 with TRBJ2-5, with TRBD1 matching 7 bases. Germline V CDR1 and CDR2: KGHSH, LQKENI. CDR3 size: 16 residues. V lost 0 bases, J lost 2 bases, and 6 bases stayed unmatched. The CDR3 is CASSPPDRVAQETQYF. CDR3 DNA: TGTGCCAGCTCACCACCAGACAGGGTGGCTCAAGAGACCCAGTACTTC.

The rearrangement links TRBV19 to TRBJ2-2; 10 bases are shared with TRBD2. Losses at the gene ends were 6 bases for V and 2 bases for J; bases not matched to a gene: 15. Germline CDR1 is LNHDA and CDR2 is SQIVND (reference sequence). This CDR3 contains 19 residues. As DNA, the CDR3 is TGTGCCAGTAGAGCCCCCGCCAGCGGGGGGGCCCTCAACACCGGGGAGCTGTTTTTT. Encoded protein: CASRAPASGGALNTGELFF. Variable domain in full (rest from reference TRBV19 and TRBJ2-2): DGGITQSPKYLFRKEGQNVTLSCEQNLNHDAMYWYRQDPGQGLRLIYYSQIVNDFQKGDIAEGYSVSREKKESFPLTVTSAQKNPTAFYLCASRAPASGGALNTGELFFGEGSRLTVL.